Listed below are T cell receptor beta chains from one sample, sequenced in a study of blood T cell repertoires in COVID-19. TCRdb keeps only in-frame clones here, not all; method: immunoSEQ multiplex PCR. The table shows under 200,000 clones, with 70% to 90% occurring only once. The sample taken for sequencing was peripheral blood. The receptors come from a woman older than 75 with COVID-19, enrolled during active disease. CDR3s include the opening cysteine and the closing phenylalanine or tryptophan. Fields, in order: J gene, D gene, clone size, V gene, CDR3 protein, CDR3 DNA. The D gene is left open where the match is weak. Part of the rows lack a size; the others show once, few, many or a class for expanded clones.

TRBJ1-6 TRBD1 . TRBV4-2 CASRLRDRGPNSPLHF TGTGCCAGCAGACTCCGGGACAGGGGGCCTAATTCACCCCTCCACTTT
TRBJ1-1 . . TRBV24-1 CATSDTGYDEAFF TGTGCCACCAGTGATACAGGGTATGATGAAGCTTTCTTT
TRBJ2-1 TRBD2 few TRBV6-4 CASSDSPSGDYNEQFF TGTGCCAGCAGTGACTCGCCTAGCGGAGATTACAATGAGCAGTTCTTC
TRBJ1-4 . . TRBV7-9 CASSLSQGREEKLFF TGTGCCAGCAGCTTATCGCAGGGGAGAGAAGAAAAACTGTTTTTT
TRBJ1-6 . once TRBV19 CASKPGQLNSPLHF TGTGCCAGTAAACCGGGACAACTGAATTCACCCCTCCACTTT
TRBJ1-2 TRBD1 few TRBV28 CASRGTGERLGGYTF TGTGCCAGCAGGGGGACAGGGGAAAGGTTGGGTGGCTACACCTTC
TRBJ1-6 TRBD1 . TRBV13 CASSSDRANSPLHF TGTGCCAGCAGCTCGGACAGGGCTAATTCACCCCTCCACTTT
TRBJ1-5 . . TRBV19 CASSEFQGNQPQHF TGTGCCAGTAGTGAATTTCAGGGTAATCAGCCCCAGCATTTT
TRBJ1-5 TRBD1 few TRBV4-3 CASSQDDRVNQPQHF TGCGCCAGCAGCCAAGATGACAGGGTTAATCAGCCCCAGCATTTT
TRBJ1-1 . . TRBV9 CASSVAGYTEAFF TGTGCCAGCAGCGTGGCAGGCTACACTGAAGCTTTCTTT
TRBJ1-1 . . TRBV28 CASSSWDTQLGFF TGTGCCAGCAGTTCCTGGGACACCCAATTAGGTTTCTTT
TRBJ2-2 . . TRBV9 CASSVHTPGLRPGELFF TGTGCCAGCAGCGTTCACACACCGGGACTCCGTCCCGGGGAGCTGTTTTTT
TRBJ2-7 . . TRBV2 CASSVSIVVMNEQYF TGTGCCAGCAGTGTTAGTATAGTGGTTATGAACGAGCAGTACTTC
TRBJ2-6 TRBD1 few TRBV7-3 CASSKRPGTGTGANVLTF TGTGCCAGCAGCAAACGTCCCGGGACAGGGACCGGGGCCAACGTCCTGACTTTC
TRBJ2-1 TRBD2 . TRBV2 CASSGGTSGSKNEQFF TGTGCCAGCAGTGGAGGGACTAGCGGGAGTAAAAATGAGCAGTTCTTC
TRBJ1-5 . once TRBV6-1 CASSESRYQPQHF TGTGCCAGCAGTGAAAGCCGCTATCAGCCCCAGCATTTT
TRBJ1-1 TRBD1 once TRBV19 CASSLGTADNTEAFF TGTGCCAGTAGTCTAGGGACAGCCGATAACACTGAAGCTTTCTTT
TRBJ1-6 TRBD1 . TRBV13 CASSANPGTAYDSPLHF TGTGCCAGCAGCGCAAATCCCGGGACAGCATATGATTCACCCCTCCACTTT
TRBJ1-5 . . TRBV10-1 CASSGWVRYAGPQHF TGCGCCAGCAGTGGTTGGGTAAGGTACGCAGGGCCCCAGCATTTT
TRBJ1-4 . . TRBV14 CASSRRQTLNEKLFF TGTGCCAGCAGCCGACGACAGACTCTTAATGAAAAACTGTTTTTT
TRBJ2-1 . . TRBV7-2 CASSLVVGGEQFF TGTGCCAGCAGCTTAGTCGTCGGAGGTGAGCAGTTCTTC
TRBJ2-5 . once TRBV20-1 CSAREGETQYF TGCAGTGCTAGGGAGGGGGAGACCCAGTACTTC
TRBJ2-2 TRBD2 . TRBV5-1 CASSTSGLNTGELFF TGCGCCAGCAGTACTAGCGGGTTGAACACCGGGGAGCTGTTTTTT